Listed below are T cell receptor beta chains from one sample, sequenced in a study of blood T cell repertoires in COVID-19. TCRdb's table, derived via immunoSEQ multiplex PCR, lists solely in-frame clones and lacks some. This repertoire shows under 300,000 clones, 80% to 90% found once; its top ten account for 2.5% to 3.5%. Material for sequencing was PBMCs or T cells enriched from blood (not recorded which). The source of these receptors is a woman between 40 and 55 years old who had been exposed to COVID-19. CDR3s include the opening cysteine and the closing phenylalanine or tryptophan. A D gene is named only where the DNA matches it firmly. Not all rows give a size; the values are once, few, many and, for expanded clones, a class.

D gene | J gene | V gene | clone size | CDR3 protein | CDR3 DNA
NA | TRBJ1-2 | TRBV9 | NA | CASSVAPTGYGYTF | TGTGCCAGCAGCGTAGCCCCCACAGGGTATGGCTACACCTTC
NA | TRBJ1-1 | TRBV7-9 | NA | CASSLDQSLTEAFF | TGTGCCAGCAGCTTAGACCAGTCCCTCACTGAAGCTTTCTTT
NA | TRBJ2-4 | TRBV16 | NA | CASSQLAEIAKNIQYF | TGTGCCAGCAGCCAATTGGCGGAGATAGCCAAAAACATTCAGTACTTC
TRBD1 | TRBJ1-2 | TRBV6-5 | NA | CASRTGTGDGYTF | TGTGCCAGCAGAACCGGGACAGGGGATGGCTACACCTTC
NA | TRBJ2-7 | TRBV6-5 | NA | CARPSQGGGNHEQYF | TGTGCCAGACCGTCTCAGGGCGGCGGGAACCACGAGCAGTACTTC
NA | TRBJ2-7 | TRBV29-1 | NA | CSVEDTGSHEQYF | TGCAGCGTTGAAGATACGGGGAGCCACGAGCAGTACTTC
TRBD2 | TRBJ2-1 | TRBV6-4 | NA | CASSPSYGSGDSYNEQFF | TGTGCCAGCAGTCCCTCATACGGAAGCGGGGACTCCTACAATGAGCAGTTCTTC
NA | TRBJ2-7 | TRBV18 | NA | CASSPTQGSSEQYF | TGTGCCAGCTCACCTACCCAGGGATCGAGCGAGCAGTACTTC
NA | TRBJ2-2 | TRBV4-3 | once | CASRGVANTGELFF | TGCGCCAGCAGGGGAGTGGCGAACACCGGGGAGCTGTTTTTT
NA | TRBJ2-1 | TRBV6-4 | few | CASSDGTANEQFF | TGTGCCAGCAGTGACGGCACAGCCAATGAGCAGTTCTTC
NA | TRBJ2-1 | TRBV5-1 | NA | CASSFGGQGVLNEQFF | TGCGCCAGCAGCTTCGGAGGGCAGGGTGTCCTCAATGAGCAGTTCTTC
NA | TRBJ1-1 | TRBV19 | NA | CASSIDLGAPAIRTEAFF | TGTGCCAGTAGTATAGATTTAGGGGCCCCGGCAATAAGGACTGAAGCTTTCTTT
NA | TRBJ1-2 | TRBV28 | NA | CASSLGDTLFYGYTF | TGTGCCAGCAGTCTGGGGGACACCCTCTTCTATGGCTACACCTTC
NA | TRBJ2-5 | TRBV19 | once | CASKGPRYQETQYF | TGTGCCAGTAAGGGGCCCAGGTACCAAGAGACCCAGTACTTC
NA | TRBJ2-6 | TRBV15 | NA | CATRDTGGANVLTF | TGTGCCACCCGGGACACTGGAGGGGCCAACGTCCTGACTTTC
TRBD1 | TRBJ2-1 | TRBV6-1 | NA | CASSRGQGAFF | TGTGCCAGCAGCCGAGGACAGGGGGCGTTCTTC